The following is a T cell receptor beta chain sequence with its context. Looked up from germline, CDR1 is MRHNA and CDR2 is SNTAGT. This CDR3 comprises 18 residues. Trimming took 3 bases from V and 4 from J; bases not matched to a gene: 11. Using its own MiXCR run on the reads, TCRdb lists one record per CDR3 protein. The sample consists of around 190,000 distinct CDR3 sequences, approximately 15% of them appearing once. This specimen comes from a study of T cell repertoires in cytomegalovirus infection. Sequenced material: PBMCs. The receptor was derived from a human donor in good health (CMV status not recorded). Some clones in this sample may be carry-over from other donors' samples. The genes are TRBV6-4 and TRBJ2-3; 12 positions agree with TRBD1. The CDR3 reads CASSEQPGTGGGSDTQYF. CDR3 DNA: TGTGCCAGCAGTGAACAGCCCGGGACAGGGGGCGGTTCAGATACGCAGTATTTT.